One and the same sample provided the 22 T cell receptor beta chains below, sequenced in a study of blood T cell repertoires in COVID-19. Libraries were prepared by immunoSEQ multiplex PCR; TCRdb keeps only in-frame clonotypes and omits some of them. The sample yields about 310,000 clones, roughly 85% seen once. Source material: PBMCs or T cells enriched from blood (not recorded which). Receptors were obtained from a man aged 25 to 45 who had recovered from COVID-19.

The chain is built from TRBV18 and TRBJ1-6; 8 bases map to TRBD1. CDR1 and CDR2 (germline): KGHSH, LQKENI. V trimming: 4 bases; J trimming: 9 bases; junction bases outside the gene matches: 8. The CDR3 is 15 residues long. The CDR3 DNA follows: TGTGCCAGCTCACGAGAAAGACAGGGGAGTTCACCCCTCCACTTT. This gives the protein CASSRERQGSSPLHF.

V is TRBV9 and J is TRBJ2-2; the match to TRBD1 covers 8 bases. Per germline, CDR1 SGDLS and CDR2 YYNGEE. V dropped 0 bases and J dropped 11; count of bases not matched to a gene: 6. The CDR3 extends over 14 amino acids. The CDR3 DNA reads TGTGCCAGCAGCGTAGTTCCAGGGGGCGGAGAGCTGTTTTTT. This codes for CASSVVPGGGELFF.

This clone was observed a handful of times. The chain is built from TRBV19 and TRBJ1-5; D ambiguous. The CDR3 has 16 amino acids. Per the germline V gene, CDR1 is LNHDA and CDR2 is SQIVND (reference sequence). The germline V and J ends were trimmed by 5 bases and 0 bases, with 14 bases remaining between them. CDR3: CASSSLATYSNQPQHF. In nucleotides, the CDR3 is TGTGCCAGTAGTTCTCTAGCCACTTATAGCAATCAGCCCCAGCATTTT.

The CDR3 protein is CASKAGGYGYTF. The CDR3 DNA is TGTGCCAGCAAGGCGGGGGGCTATGGCTACACCTTC. The chain joins TRBV6-5 to TRBJ1-2; D is possibly TRBD1 (5 bases). Trimming stripped 7 bases from V and 4 bases from J, with 10 bases between. The CDR3 is 12 residues long. Germline V gives CDR1 MNHEY, CDR2 SVGAGI.

The chain carries TRBV5-1 and TRBJ2-1; TRBD2 matches 11 bases. Looked up from germline, CDR1 is SGHRS and CDR2 is YFSETQ. The junction had 14 bases not matched to a gene; V was cut back by 4 bases and J by 8 bases. The CDR3 runs 17 residues. CDR3 sequence reads: CASSLGIAGGSRDEQFF. The DNA for the CDR3 is TGCGCCAGCAGCCTAGGAATAGCGGGGGGGTCCCGGGATGAGCAGTTCTTC.

This clone appeared once. The chain uses TRBV6-5 and TRBJ1-4; D is uncertain. The V gene lost 5 bases and the J gene lost 0 bases, with 7 bases spanning the gap. CDR3 length: 14 residues. From germline, CDR1 is MNHEY and CDR2 SVGAGI. CDR3 coding DNA: TGTGCCAGCAGTCCTACGGCAACTAATGAAAAACTGTTTTTT. Translated: CASSPTATNEKLFF.

Comments on this clone: The sample has other DNA sequences that encode this CDR3 too. The J gene is TRBJ1-5, the V gene TRBV9, with 7 bases lining up with TRBD1. Losses at the gene ends were 0 bases for V and 0 bases for J; bases not matched to a gene: 0. Germline lookup yields CDR1 SGDLS and CDR2 YYNGEE. CDR3 length: 15 amino acids. The CDR3 loop is CASSVGQGSNQPQHF. Written as DNA, the CDR3 is TGTGCCAGCAGCGTAGGACAGGGTAGCAATCAGCCCCAGCATTTT.

The chain carries TRBV19 and TRBJ2-7; 11 bases fit TRBD1. From germline, CDR1 is LNHDA and CDR2 SQIVND (reference sequence). Trimming at V came to 6 bases and at J to 3 bases, leaving 4 bases not matched to a gene. This CDR3 has 14 residues. The CDR3 region has the DNA TGTGCCAGTAGCCGGACAGGGGGCAGCTACGAGCAGTACTTC. This gives the protein CASSRTGGSYEQYF.

V and J are TRBV4-2 and TRBJ1-1; D is uncertain. Germline CDR1 and CDR2: LGHNA and YNFKEQ. This CDR3 comprises 15 residues. Trimming removed 1 base at V and 1 base at J, with 10 bases between. Here the CDR3 reads CASSQGPRGNTEAFF. CDR3 sequence (DNA): TGTGCCAGCAGCCAAGGACCACGGGGGAACACTGAAGCTTTCTTT.

V usage is TRBV7-8 and J usage is TRBJ1-1; 7 bases align to TRBD1. Germline CDR1 reads SGHVS; CDR2 reads FQNEAQ. V dropped 5 bases and J dropped 5; count of bases not matched to a gene: 11. The CDR3 has 15 residues. The CDR3 reads CASSPGQTQPTEAFF. CDR3 bases: TGTGCCAGCAGCCCGGGACAGACCCAACCGACTGAAGCTTTCTTT.

The rearrangement links TRBV4-1 to TRBJ1-6, with 7 bases that match TRBD1. CDR3 length equals 16 residues. Germline lookup yields CDR1 MGHRA and CDR2 YSYEKL. After removal of 0 bases from V and 6 bases from J, the junction contained 5 bases not matched to a gene. The CDR3: CASSQEDRALNSPLHF. For the CDR3, the DNA is TGCGCCAGCAGCCAAGAAGACAGGGCCCTTAATTCACCCCTCCACTTT.

The V and J genes are TRBV6-5 and TRBJ2-5, with TRBD2 as a possible D gene (6 bases). This CDR3 has 13 amino acids. V shed 7 bases and J shed 7 bases, with 16 bases lying between them. The germline gives CDR1 MNHEY, CDR2 SVGAGI. The CDR3 DNA sequence: TGTGCCAGCACCGAAACGGGGCGGGGGACCCAGTACTTC. Translating gives CASTETGRGTQYF.

V and J are TRBV7-9 and TRBJ2-1, with D hard to call. CDR1 and CDR2 from the germline V gene are SEHNR and FQNEAQ (reference sequence). The CDR3 has 13 residues. The V gene lost 2 bases and the J gene lost 6 bases, with 8 bases spanning the gap. CDR3 bases: TGTGCCAGCAGCTTATTCCCCTCCAATGAGCAGTTCTTC. The encoded protein is CASSLFPSNEQFF.

In its sample, this clone was seen a few times. V gene TRBV6-1 combines with J gene TRBJ2-1; possible D gene TRBD2, 6 bases. V lost 2 bases, J lost 2 bases, and 16 bases lay in between. This CDR3 contains 17 residues. The germline CDR1 and CDR2 sequences are MNHNS and SASEGT. This CDR3 is CASSERVRGVAYNEQFF. DNA of the CDR3: TGTGCCAGCAGTGAAAGGGTGCGGGGAGTTGCCTACAATGAGCAGTTCTTC.

The V and J genes are TRBV2 and TRBJ1-5; D unresolved. Germline-derived CDR1 and CDR2 are SNHLY and FYNNEI. Deletions cut 8 bases from V and 0 bases from J, with 11 bases between. CDR3 length: 14 amino acids. The CDR3 is CASGGLNSNQPQHF. The DNA of the CDR3 is TGTGCCAGCGGAGGATTAAATAGCAATCAGCCCCAGCATTTT. The variable domain in full, completed from reference TRBV2 and TRBJ1-5, reads EPEVTQTPSHQVTQMGQEVILRCVPISNHLYFYWYRQILGQKVEFLVSFYNNEISEKSEIFDDQFSVERPDGSNFTLKIRSTKLEDSAMYFCASGGLNSNQPQHFGDGTRLSIL.

The chain has TRBV5-4 and TRBJ1-2, with a possible D match to TRBD1 (6 bases). The germline V gene encodes CDR1 SGHNT and CDR2 YYREEE (reference sequence). The CDR3 contains 14 residues. V lost 4 bases, J lost 4 bases, and 14 bases lay in between. The CDR3 here is CASSVQGTAYGYTF. The CDR3 DNA sequence: TGTGCCAGCAGCGTACAGGGAACTGCCTATGGCTACACCTTC.

Worth noting for this clone: Within the sample, other DNA sequences also encode this same CDR3. The chain recombines TRBV2 with TRBJ2-1; D is unresolved. The CDR3 consists of 11 residues. V was pared by 2 bases and J by 8 bases, with 4 bases between. Germline CDR1 and CDR2: SNHLY and FYNNEI. Written as DNA, the CDR3 is TGTGCCAGCAGTGAAAGCGATGAGCAGTTCTTC. Its protein product is CASSESDEQFF.

The chain employs TRBV6-1 and TRBJ1-3; D gene ambiguous. Germline V lookup: CDR1 MNHNS, CDR2 SASEGT. Trimming took off 2 bases at V and 2 bases at J, with 13 bases between the two ends. The CDR3 totals 16 residues. CDR3 residues: CASSEIRSPTGNTIYF. CDR3 in DNA: TGTGCCAGCAGTGAAATAAGGAGCCCTACTGGAAACACCATATATTTT.

This chain links TRBV2 with TRBJ1-2; 9 bases match TRBD1. The germline gives CDR1 SNHLY, CDR2 FYNNEI. Unmatched junction bases numbered 8, after V lost 3 bases and J lost 6 bases. CDR3 size: 15 residues. In DNA, the CDR3 is TGTGCCAGCAGTGATCAGCTACAGGGGGCTAATGGCTACACCTTC. Its protein is CASSDQLQGANGYTF.

Notes on this clone: This specimen includes other DNA sequences encoding the same CDR3. The V and J genes are TRBV7-2 and TRBJ2-5; D is uncertain. Trimming left V 4 bases short and J 3 bases short, with 3 bases between. The CDR3 has 11 residues. Looked up from germline, CDR1 is SGHTA and CDR2 is FQGNSA. The CDR3 DNA is TGTGCCAGCAGCTCAGAAGAGACCCAGTACTTC. This codes for CASSSEETQYF. Combining the CDR3 with reference TRBV7-2 and TRBJ2-5 gives the whole variable domain GAGVSQSPSNKVTEKGKDVELRCDPISGHTALYWYRQSLGQGLEFLIYFQGNSAPDKSGLPSDRFSAERTGGSVSTLTIQRTQQEDSAVYLCASSSEETQYFGPGTRLLVL.

The chain couples TRBV15 to TRBJ2-7, with a tentative D call TRBD2 (5 bases). There are 14 residues in the CDR3. V was pared by 0 bases and J by 6 bases, with 12 bases between. Germline V gene lookup returns CDR1 LNHNV and CDR2 YYDKDF (reference sequence). CDR3 loop: CATSRDAGVGEQYF. The CDR3 DNA reads as TGTGCCACCAGCAGAGACGCCGGGGTGGGCGAGCAGTACTTC.

This clone has more than one count but fewer than ten. The chain employs TRBV7-3 and TRBJ2-2, with a weak D call TRBD1 (5 bases). The CDR3 loop spans 16 amino acids. Looked up from germline, CDR1 is SGHTA and CDR2 is FQGTGA. V shed 5 bases and J shed 0 bases, with 13 bases lying between them. As DNA, the CDR3 is TGTGCCAGCAGCCCAGTCCCAGGGACGAACACCGGGGAGCTGTTTTTT. The encoded protein is CASSPVPGTNTGELFF.